The clone carrying this T cell receptor (beta chain) was observed a handful of times. This CDR3 region has 13 residues. Trimming pared 5 bases from V and 4 bases from J, leaving 9 bases between. Germline V gene lookup returns CDR1 MNHEY and CDR2 SMNVEV (reference sequence). This specimen comes from a study of T cell changes during pregnancy in multiple sclerosis. Produced via immunoSEQ multiplex PCR; TCRdb's table is partial and in-frame only. The sample holds more than 65,000 clones; 80% to 95% are singletons and the top ten take roughly 1%. The rearrangement links TRBV27 to TRBJ1-3, with a weak D call TRBD1 (6 bases). Sequences were derived from peripheral blood, sampled in the first trimester of pregnancy. This TCR derives from a female donor with multiple sclerosis, enrolled in a pregnancy study. CDR3 residues: CASSIGQGNTIYF. CDR3 coding DNA: TGTGCCAGCAGTATCGGACAGGGAAACACCATATATTTT.